Detailed here is one T cell receptor beta chain. The data originate from a study of blood T cell repertoires in COVID-19. At the level of the study: Sites across the United States, Italy and Spain contributed samples from acute and convalescent COVID-19. Nucleic acid was either cDNA or gDNA, and it came from T cells, B-cell-depleted T cells, or PBMCs.

V was clipped by 5 bases and J by 6 bases; unmatched bases: 7. The V gene's germline CDR1 is MDHEN and CDR2 SYDVKM. This CDR3 region has 14 residues. The authors' processing: The assay estimated nucleated cells by amplifying reference gene primers. The method was immunoSEQ multiplex PCR; TCRdb's version includes in-frame clones alone and lacks a portion of them. The DNA was the basis for D and trimming; V, J and clone size are from that table. The data contain 200,000 to 300,000 clones, approximately 80% of them singletons. This sequence originates from a man aged 55-75 years with acute or convalescent COVID-19. V is TRBV28 and J is TRBJ1-2; TRBD1 aligns across 9 bases. Sequenced input: peripheral blood. CDR3 DNA sequence: TGTGCCAGCAGTCTTCGGGACAGGGTTCATGGCTACACCTTC. Amino acids: CASSLRDRVHGYTF.